This is a list of T cell receptor beta chains from one sample in a study of T cells after somatic rescue of genetic block. Sequenced by immunoSEQ multiplex PCR; TCRdb stores in-frame clones only, minus some. This table has 60,000 to 90,000 clones, approximately 91% appearing once. The sample consisted of peripheral blood mononuclear cells (PBMCs). Receptors originate from a man under 40. The CDR3 runs from the conserved cysteine through the conserved F or W. D genes are given only for firm matches. Clone size, where shown, is once, few, many, or a class for clones that have expanded.

V gene: TRBV27; J gene: TRBJ2-2; clone size: .; D gene: .; CDR3 protein: CASSSRQHTGELFF; CDR3 DNA: TGTGCCAGCAGTAGTCGACAGCACACCGGGGAGCTGTTTTTT
V gene: TRBV7-6; J gene: TRBJ2-2; clone size: .; D gene: .; CDR3 protein: CASSLENTGELFF; CDR3 DNA: TGTGCCAGCAGCTTAGAGAACACCGGGGAGCTGTTTTTT
V gene: TRBV9; J gene: TRBJ1-6; clone size: once; D gene: .; CDR3 protein: CASSVGARNLNSPLHF; CDR3 DNA: TGTGCCAGCAGCGTAGGGGCCAGAAACCTTAATTCACCCCTCCACTTT
V gene: TRBV6-5; J gene: TRBJ1-5; clone size: .; D gene: .; CDR3 protein: CASSYSKQGRQPQHF; CDR3 DNA: TGTGCCAGCAGTTACTCGAAACAGGGTCGTCAGCCCCAGCATTTT
V gene: TRBV28; J gene: TRBJ2-7; clone size: .; D gene: TRBD2; CDR3 protein: CASSLSSSGSWYEQYF; CDR3 DNA: TGTGCCAGCAGTTTATCCTCTAGCGGGAGTTGGTACGAGCAGTACTTC
V gene: TRBV25-1; J gene: TRBJ2-7; clone size: .; D gene: TRBD1; CDR3 protein: CASTGQGVSYEQYF; CDR3 DNA: TGTGCCAGCACTGGACAGGGGGTATCCTACGAGCAGTACTTC
V gene: TRBV28; J gene: TRBJ1-5; clone size: .; D gene: .; CDR3 protein: CASRPPITGPQHF; CDR3 DNA: TGTGCCAGCAGGCCTCCGATAACGGGGCCCCAGCATTTT
V gene: TRBV11-2; J gene: TRBJ2-7; clone size: .; D gene: .; CDR3 protein: CASSLTPDSRRYEQYF; CDR3 DNA: TGTGCCAGCAGCTTAACCCCTGACTCCCGCCGCTACGAGCAGTACTTC
V gene: TRBV7-6; J gene: TRBJ2-3; clone size: .; D gene: TRBD2; CDR3 protein: CASSLSAGGVGDTQYF; CDR3 DNA: TGTGCCAGCAGCTTATCGGCGGGAGGGGTAGGGGATACGCAGTATTTT
V gene: TRBV6-5; J gene: TRBJ2-1; clone size: .; D gene: .; CDR3 protein: CASSYTPVGVNEQFF; CDR3 DNA: TGTGCCAGCAGTTACACCCCGGTGGGGGTGAATGAGCAGTTCTTC
V gene: TRBV30; J gene: TRBJ1-2; clone size: .; D gene: .; CDR3 protein: CACLNYGYTF; CDR3 DNA: TGTGCCTGCCTTAACTATGGCTACACCTTC
V gene: TRBV5-5; J gene: TRBJ2-7; clone size: .; D gene: .; CDR3 protein: CASSLQGGSYEQYF; CDR3 DNA: TGTGCCAGCAGCTTGCAGGGTGGCTCCTACGAGCAGTACTTC
V gene: TRBV5-8; J gene: TRBJ1-6; clone size: .; D gene: .; CDR3 protein: CASSLGHSSYNSPLHF; CDR3 DNA: TGTGCCAGCAGCTTGGGACACTCCTCCTATAATTCACCCCTCCACTTT
V gene: TRBV6-5; J gene: TRBJ1-6; clone size: .; D gene: .; CDR3 protein: CASSSRTLLYNSPLHF; CDR3 DNA: TGTGCCAGCAGTTCCAGGACGTTACTCTATAATTCACCCCTCCACTTT
V gene: TRBV18; J gene: TRBJ2-3; clone size: .; D gene: .; CDR3 protein: CASSPSGLWGADTQYF; CDR3 DNA: TGTGCCAGCTCACCAAGCGGTCTGTGGGGCGCAGATACGCAGTATTTT
V gene: TRBV6-5; J gene: TRBJ2-5; clone size: .; D gene: .; CDR3 protein: CASGAARETQYF; CDR3 DNA: TGTGCCAGCGGGGCGGCGAGGGAGACCCAGTACTTC
V gene: TRBV7-3; J gene: TRBJ1-2; clone size: .; D gene: .; CDR3 protein: CASSLTGDYGYTF; CDR3 DNA: TGTGCCAGCAGCTTAACAGGAGACTATGGCTACACCTTC
V gene: TRBV5-5; J gene: TRBJ1-5; clone size: once; D gene: .; CDR3 protein: CASSPGQISNQPQHF; CDR3 DNA: TGTGCCAGCAGCCCGGGACAAATTAGCAATCAGCCCCAGCATTTT
V gene: TRBV2; J gene: TRBJ2-1; clone size: .; D gene: TRBD2; CDR3 protein: CASSEGVLAGGVQFF; CDR3 DNA: TGTGCCAGCAGTGAAGGGGTTCTAGCGGGAGGTGTGCAGTTCTTC
V gene: TRBV7-2; J gene: TRBJ2-7; clone size: .; D gene: .; CDR3 protein: CASSLEDFYEQYF; CDR3 DNA: TGTGCCAGCAGCTTAGAGGACTTCTACGAGCAGTACTTC